A single sample is the source of the 15 T cell receptor beta chains below, sequenced in a study of T cell repertoires in cytomegalovirus infection. No antigen is known for these receptors. Using its own MiXCR run on the reads, TCRdb lists one record per CDR3 protein. The table records some 940,000 distinct CDR3 sequences, around 30% of them present only once. The source was cultured CD8+ T cells from PBMCs, collected from culture after CMV antigen stimulation. The receptors come from a human donor in good health (CMV status not recorded). Some clones in this sample may be carry-over from other donors' samples.

V gene TRBV7-9 combines with J gene TRBJ1-5; D unclear. The CDR3 has 12 amino acids. CDR1 SEHNR and CDR2 FQNEAQ come from the germline V gene (reference sequence). Trimming removed 1 base from V and 10 bases from J, with 8 bases in between. The CDR3 is CASSLEGFPQHF. In DNA form, the CDR3 reads TGTGCCAGCAGCTTAGAAGGTTTCCCCCAGCATTTT.

The chain couples TRBV11-3 to TRBJ1-5, with a possible D match to TRBD1 (5 bases). The germline CDR1 and CDR2 sequences are SGHNT and YENEEA. Trimming removed 1 base from V and 5 bases from J, with 15 bases in between. This CDR3 spans 16 amino acids. CDR3 sequence reads: CASSLGSGRGDQPQHF. CDR3 nucleotide sequence: TGTGCCAGCAGCTTAGGGTCAGGGAGAGGTGATCAGCCCCAGCATTTT.

This rearrangement joins TRBV6-8 to TRBJ2-2, with D perhaps TRBD1 or TRBD2 (6 bases each). The V gene's germline CDR1 is MNHGY and CDR2 SAAAGT. Trimming shortened V by 6 bases and J by 5 bases, and 16 bases separated the two germline ends. This CDR3 region has 15 residues. The CDR3 coding sequence is TGTGCCAGCAGCCCTTGGGGGGCCAGGACCGGGGAGCTGTTTTTT. Translated: CASSPWGARTGELFF.

CDR3 in DNA: TGTGCCAGCAGAGGACTAGCGGGGGGGGGAACCTACAATGAGCAGTTCTTC. It is translated as CASRGLAGGGTYNEQFF. This chain joins TRBV7-8 and TRBJ2-1; 15 bases line up with TRBD2. The CDR3 is 17 amino acids. Trimming at V came to 6 bases and at J to 2 bases, leaving 5 bases not matched to a gene. Germline CDR1 SGHVS, CDR2 FQNEAQ.

This clonotype has only a few counts. The chain joins TRBV10-3 to TRBJ2-7; maybe TRBD1 (6 bases). The CDR3 is 15 amino acids. Trimming shortened V by 4 bases and J by 0 bases, and 13 bases separated the two germline ends. Per the germline V gene, CDR1 is ENHRY and CDR2 is SYGVKD. CDR3 in amino acids: CAISVGTGSSYEQYV. The CDR3 nucleotides read TGTGCCATCAGTGTGGGTACAGGGAGCTCCTACGAGCAGTACGTC.

With respect to this clonotype: A single base separates this from a much larger clone, so it may be a read error. The chain is built from TRBV7-2 and TRBJ1-1; 10 nucleotides line up with TRBD1. The CDR3 extends over 17 amino acids. J gave up 0 bases and V 2 bases, and 6 bases lay outside the gene matches. CDR1 SGHTA and CDR2 FQGNSA come from the germline V gene. CDR3 in DNA: TGTGCCAGCAGCTTAATGGGACAGGGGTGGATGAACACTGAAGCTTTCTTT. Translated, it gives CASSLMGQGWMNTEAFF.

This clonotype has a handful of counts. The rearrangement joins TRBV7-2 to TRBJ1-2, with D perhaps matching TRBD1 (5 bases). CDR3 size: 19 residues. V shed 1 base and J shed 0 bases, with 21 bases lying between them. Germline V gives CDR1 SGHTA, CDR2 FQGNSA. This CDR3 is CASSLGDGWKGIANYGYTF. In DNA, the CDR3 is TGTGCCAGCAGCTTAGGGGATGGTTGGAAGGGGATAGCTAACTATGGCTACACCTTC.

The sample holds a few counts of this clonotype. V is TRBV15 and J is TRBJ2-7; 7 bases align to TRBD1. J was trimmed by 2 bases and V by 5 bases; bases with no gene match: 6. There are 14 residues in the CDR3. The germline CDR1 and CDR2 sequences are LNHNV and YYDKDF (reference sequence). The CDR3 is CATSEDRVAYEQYF. CDR3 nucleotides: TGTGCCACCAGCGAAGACAGGGTAGCCTACGAGCAGTACTTC.

The rearrangement joins TRBV15 to TRBJ1-1; D is ambiguous. Germline CDR1 reads LNHNV; CDR2 reads YYDKDF (reference sequence). V was shortened by 0 bases and J by 5 bases, with 13 bases between the two germline ends. The CDR3 sequence is 15 residues long. The CDR3 loop is CATSRDLGKSTEAFF. CDR3 nucleotides: TGTGCCACCAGCAGAGATCTAGGGAAATCGACTGAAGCTTTCTTT. The full variable domain, rest sourced from reference TRBV15 and TRBJ1-1, is DAMVIQNPRYQVTQFGKPVTLSCSQTLNHNVMYWYQQKSSQAPKLLFHYYDKDFNNEADTPDNFQSRRPNTSFCFLDIRSPGLGDTAMYLCATSRDLGKSTEAFFGQGTRLTVV.

This clonotype appeared many times. The chain carries TRBV5-4 and TRBJ2-2; D may be TRBD2 (5 bases). Germline CDR1 reads SGHNT; CDR2 reads YYREEE (reference sequence). V lost 6 bases, J lost 1 base, and 13 bases lay in between. The CDR3 loop spans 15 amino acids. CDR3 sequence: CASTLGRGNTGELFF. The CDR3 region has the DNA TGTGCCAGCACCCTCGGACGGGGGAACACCGGGGAGCTGTTTTTT.

This clonotype was counted between two and nine times. DNA of the CDR3: TGCGCCAGCAGCCAAGAAGGGGGGACAGGGTATGGCTACACCTTC. Translating it yields CASSQEGGTGYGYTF. The genes are TRBV4-1 and TRBJ1-2, with 9 bases matching TRBD1. CDR1 is MGHRA, CDR2 YSYEKL, per germline. The CDR3 has 15 amino acids. V gave up 0 bases and J gave up 5 bases; unmatched junction bases: 4.

A note on this clonotype: Its ends do not fully match the called genes, so a read error is possible. This chain joins TRBV9 and TRBJ2-1; 9 bases map to TRBD2. The CDR3 covers 14 residues. Per germline, CDR1 SGDLS and CDR2 YYNGEE. The CDR3 is CTSSVGGGVIEQFF. For the CDR3, the DNA is TGTACCAGCAGCGTCGGCGGGGGGGTGATTGAGCAGTTCTTC.

This clonotype has ten or more counts. The gene calls are TRBV7-6 and TRBJ2-1; tentative D call: TRBD1 (6 bases). The CDR3 runs 15 residues. CDR1 SGHVS and CDR2 FNYEAQ come from the germline V gene. The germline V and J ends were trimmed by 5 bases and 2 bases, with 13 bases remaining between them. Here the CDR3 reads CASSPTGLTYNEQFF. CDR3 bases: TGTGCCAGCAGCCCAACAGGGTTGACCTACAATGAGCAGTTCTTC.

Only a few counts were recorded for this clonotype. A clone one base away is much larger, so this may be a read error. This chain joins TRBV6-5 and TRBJ1-2; 10 bases fit TRBD1. The CDR3 contains 13 residues. Germline loops: CDR1 MNHEY, CDR2 SVGAGI. The junction had 2 bases not matched to a gene; V was cut back by 2 bases and J by 8 bases. DNA of the CDR3: TGTGCCAGCAGTTACGGGACAGGGGAAGGCTACACCTTC. This encodes CASSYGTGEGYTF.

This rearrangement joins TRBV13 to TRBJ2-3; the match to TRBD2 covers 7 bases. J gave up 0 bases and V 5 bases, and 8 bases lay outside the gene matches. CDR1 and CDR2 from the germline V gene are PRHDT and FYEKMQ (reference sequence). The CDR3 extends over 16 amino acids. CDR3 sequence reads: CASSGGDGTSTDTQYF. The CDR3 DNA reads TGTGCCAGCAGCGGGGGGGACGGTACTAGCACAGATACGCAGTATTTT. Combining the CDR3 with reference TRBV13 and TRBJ2-3 gives the whole variable domain AAGVIQSPRHLIKEKRETATLKCYPIPRHDTVYWYQQGPGQDPQFLISFYEKMQSDKGSIPDRFSAQQFSDYHSELNMSSLELGDSALYFCASSGGDGTSTDTQYFGPGTRLTVL.